Below are 3 T cell receptor beta chains sequenced from a single sample in a study of CD8 T cells in Susac syndrome. A quantity of roughly 0.5 to 1 ug RNA underwent reverse transcription using random hexamers. TCRdb passed the immunoSEQ multiplex PCR reads through MiXCR, listing each CDR3 protein once. The repertoire holds approximately 100,000 distinct CDR3 sequences, with 94% as singletons. The sample consisted of CD8+ T cells from PBMCs. These receptor sequences come from a human donor with Susac syndrome.

This clonotype showed up just once. The chain joins TRBV5-1 to TRBJ2-5; weak D call: TRBD1 (6 bases). The CDR3 is 13 amino acids. The ends were cut back, 2 bases at V and 3 bases at J, with 8 bases in the middle. Germline V gene lookup returns CDR1 SGHRS and CDR2 YFSETQ. CDR3 DNA: TGCGCCAGCAGCTTTGAGGGGGAAGAGACCCAGTACTTC. Its translation is CASSFEGEETQYF.

This clonotype was observed a few times. CDR3 loop: CASSYGGGTEAFF. CDR3 nucleotide sequence: TGTGCCAGCAGTTACGGAGGGGGTACTGAAGCTTTCTTT. The J gene is TRBJ1-1, the V gene TRBV6-5, with D possibly TRBD1 on 6 matching bases. CDR3 length: 13 amino acids. From germline, CDR1 is MNHEY and CDR2 SVGAGI. Trimming took 2 bases from V and 5 from J, leaving 9 bases between them.

The chain joins TRBV6-5 to TRBJ1-2, with D unclear. The germline CDR1 and CDR2 sequences are MNHEY and SVGAGI. The CDR3 consists of 13 residues. Between the trimmed V and J ends, which lost 2 bases and 8 bases, there was a span of 12 bases. CDR3 nucleotide sequence: TGTGCCAGCAGTTACAAGGGTACCGGAGGCTACACCTTC. Amino acids: CASSYKGTGGYTF.